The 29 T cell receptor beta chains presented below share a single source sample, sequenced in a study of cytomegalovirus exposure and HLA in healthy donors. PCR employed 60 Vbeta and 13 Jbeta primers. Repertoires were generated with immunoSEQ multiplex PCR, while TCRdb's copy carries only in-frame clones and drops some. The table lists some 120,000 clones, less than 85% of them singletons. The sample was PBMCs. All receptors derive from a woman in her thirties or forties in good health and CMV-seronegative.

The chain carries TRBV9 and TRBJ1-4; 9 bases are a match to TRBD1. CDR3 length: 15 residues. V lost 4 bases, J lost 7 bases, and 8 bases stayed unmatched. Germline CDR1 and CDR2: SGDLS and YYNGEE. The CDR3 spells CASSPTGGFSEKLFF. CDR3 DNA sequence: TGTGCCAGCAGCCCCACAGGGGGCTTTAGTGAAAAACTGTTTTTT.

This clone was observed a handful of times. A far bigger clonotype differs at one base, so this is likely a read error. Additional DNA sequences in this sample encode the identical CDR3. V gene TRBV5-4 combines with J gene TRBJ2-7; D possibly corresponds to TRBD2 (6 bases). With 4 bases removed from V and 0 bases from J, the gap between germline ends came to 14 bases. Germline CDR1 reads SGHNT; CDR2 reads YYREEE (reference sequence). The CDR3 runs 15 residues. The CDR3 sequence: CASSQVAESSYEQYF. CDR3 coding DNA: TGTGCCAGCAGCCAAGTAGCGGAGAGCTCCTACGAGCAGTACTTC.

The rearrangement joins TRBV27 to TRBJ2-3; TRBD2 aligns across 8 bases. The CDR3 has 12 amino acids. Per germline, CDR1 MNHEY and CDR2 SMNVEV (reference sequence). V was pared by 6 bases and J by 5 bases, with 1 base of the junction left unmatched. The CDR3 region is CASSAGGDTQYF. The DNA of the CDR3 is TGTGCCAGCAGCGCGGGGGGAGATACGCAGTATTTT.

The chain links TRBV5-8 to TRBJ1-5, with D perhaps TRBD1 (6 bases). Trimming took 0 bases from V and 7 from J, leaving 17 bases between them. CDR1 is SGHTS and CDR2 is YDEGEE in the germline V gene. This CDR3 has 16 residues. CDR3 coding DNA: TGTGCCAGCAGCTTGGAGAGGGGGGGCCTCGGACAGCCCCAGCATTTT. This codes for CASSLERGGLGQPQHF.

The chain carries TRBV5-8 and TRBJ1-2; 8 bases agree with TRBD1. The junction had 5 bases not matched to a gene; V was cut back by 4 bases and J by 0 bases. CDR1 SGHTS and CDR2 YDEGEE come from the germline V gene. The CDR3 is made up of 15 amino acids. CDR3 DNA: TGTGCCAGCAGCGAAACAGGGGGGGCTAACTATGGCTACACCTTC. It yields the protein CASSETGGANYGYTF.

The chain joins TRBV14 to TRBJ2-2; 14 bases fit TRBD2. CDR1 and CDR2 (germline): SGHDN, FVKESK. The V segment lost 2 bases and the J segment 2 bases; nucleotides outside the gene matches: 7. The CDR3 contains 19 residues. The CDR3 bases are TGTGCCAGCAGCCAAAGGCGGACTAGCGGGGGGCCCAACACCGGGGAGCTGTTTTTT. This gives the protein CASSQRRTSGGPNTGELFF.

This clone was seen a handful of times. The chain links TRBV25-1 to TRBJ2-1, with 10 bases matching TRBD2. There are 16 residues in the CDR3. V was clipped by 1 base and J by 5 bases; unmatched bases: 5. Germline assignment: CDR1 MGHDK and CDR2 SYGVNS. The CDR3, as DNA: TGTGCCAGCAGTGAATGGAGGACTAGCGGCAACAATGAGCAGTTCTTC. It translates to CASSEWRTSGNNEQFF.

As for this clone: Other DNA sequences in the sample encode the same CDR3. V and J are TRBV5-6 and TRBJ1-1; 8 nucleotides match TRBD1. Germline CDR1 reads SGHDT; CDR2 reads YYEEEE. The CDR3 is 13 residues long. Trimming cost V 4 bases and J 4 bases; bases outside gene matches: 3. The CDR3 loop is CASSLDRGTEAFF. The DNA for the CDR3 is TGTGCCAGCAGCCTTGACAGGGGCACTGAAGCTTTCTTT.

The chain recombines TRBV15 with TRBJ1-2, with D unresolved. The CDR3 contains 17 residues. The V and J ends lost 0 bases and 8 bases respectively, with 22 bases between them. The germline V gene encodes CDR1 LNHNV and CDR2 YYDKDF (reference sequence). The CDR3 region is CATSRDFGLGSEPGYTF. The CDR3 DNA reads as TGTGCCACCAGCAGAGATTTCGGGTTGGGGAGCGAACCCGGCTACACCTTC.

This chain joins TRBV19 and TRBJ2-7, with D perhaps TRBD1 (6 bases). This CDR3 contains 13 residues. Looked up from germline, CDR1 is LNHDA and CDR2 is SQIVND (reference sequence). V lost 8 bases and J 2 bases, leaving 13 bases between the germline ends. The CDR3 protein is CASQGLNTYEQYF. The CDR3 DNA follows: TGTGCCAGTCAGGGGCTCAACACCTACGAGCAGTACTTC.

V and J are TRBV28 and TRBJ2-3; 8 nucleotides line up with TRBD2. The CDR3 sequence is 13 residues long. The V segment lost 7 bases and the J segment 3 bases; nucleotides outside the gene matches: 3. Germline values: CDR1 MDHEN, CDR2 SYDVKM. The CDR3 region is CASTVAGTDTQYF. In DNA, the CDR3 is TGTGCCAGCACGGTAGCGGGAACAGATACGCAGTATTTT.

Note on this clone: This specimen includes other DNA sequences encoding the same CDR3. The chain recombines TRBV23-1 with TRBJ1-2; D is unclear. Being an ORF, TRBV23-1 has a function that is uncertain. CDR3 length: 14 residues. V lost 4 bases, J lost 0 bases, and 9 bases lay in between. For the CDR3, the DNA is TGCGCCAGCAGTCGGCCCGGAGCTAACTATGGCTACACCTTC. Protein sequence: CASSRPGANYGYTF.

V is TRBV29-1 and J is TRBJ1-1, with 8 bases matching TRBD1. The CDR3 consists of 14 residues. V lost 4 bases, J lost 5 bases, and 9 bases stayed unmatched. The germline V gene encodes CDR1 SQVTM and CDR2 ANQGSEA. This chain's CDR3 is CSVGTGRVRTEAFF. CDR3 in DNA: TGCAGCGTTGGGACAGGGAGGGTCCGAACTGAAGCTTTCTTT. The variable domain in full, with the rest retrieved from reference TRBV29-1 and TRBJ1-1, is SAVISQKPSRDICQRGTSLTIQCQVDSQVTMMFWYRQQPGQSLTLIATANQGSEATYESGFVIDKFPISRPNLTFSTLTVSNMSPEDSSIYLCSVGTGRVRTEAFFGQGTRLTVV.

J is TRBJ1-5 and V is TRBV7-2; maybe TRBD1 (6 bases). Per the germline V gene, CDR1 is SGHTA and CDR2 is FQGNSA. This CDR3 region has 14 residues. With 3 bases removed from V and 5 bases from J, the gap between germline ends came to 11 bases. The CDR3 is CASSFGQLDQPQHF. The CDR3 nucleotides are TGTGCCAGCAGCTTCGGACAGCTTGATCAGCCCCAGCATTTT.

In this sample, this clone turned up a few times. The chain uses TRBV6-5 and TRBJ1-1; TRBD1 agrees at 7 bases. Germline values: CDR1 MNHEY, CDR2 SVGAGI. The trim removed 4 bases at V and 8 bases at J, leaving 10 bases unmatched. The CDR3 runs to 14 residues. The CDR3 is CASSSGQRRLEAFF. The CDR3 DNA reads TGTGCCAGCAGTTCGGGACAGAGGAGGTTGGAAGCTTTCTTT.

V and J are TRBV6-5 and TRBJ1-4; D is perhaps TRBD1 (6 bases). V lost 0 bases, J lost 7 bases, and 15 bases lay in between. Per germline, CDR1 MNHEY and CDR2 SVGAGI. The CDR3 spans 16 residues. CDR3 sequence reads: CASSYSAKTGLEKLFF. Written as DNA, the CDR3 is TGTGCCAGCAGTTACTCGGCCAAGACAGGACTTGAAAAACTGTTTTTT.

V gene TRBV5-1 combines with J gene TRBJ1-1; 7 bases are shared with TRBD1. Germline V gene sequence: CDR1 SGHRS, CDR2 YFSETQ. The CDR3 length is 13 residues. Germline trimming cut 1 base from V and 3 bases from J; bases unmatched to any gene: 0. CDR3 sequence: CASSLTGDTEAFF. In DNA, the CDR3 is TGCGCCAGCAGCTTGACAGGGGACACTGAAGCTTTCTTT.

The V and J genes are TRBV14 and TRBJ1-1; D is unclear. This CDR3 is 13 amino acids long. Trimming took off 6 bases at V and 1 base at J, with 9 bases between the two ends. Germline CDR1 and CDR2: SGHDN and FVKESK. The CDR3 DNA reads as TGTGCCAGCAGTGCAACCGGGAACACTGAAGCTTTCTTT. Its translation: CASSATGNTEAFF.

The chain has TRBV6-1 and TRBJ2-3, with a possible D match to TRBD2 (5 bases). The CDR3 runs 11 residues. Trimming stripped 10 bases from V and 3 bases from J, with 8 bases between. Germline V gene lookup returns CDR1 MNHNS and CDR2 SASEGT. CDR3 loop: CATAGTDTQYF. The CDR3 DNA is TGTGCCACCGCGGGTACAGATACGCAGTATTTT.

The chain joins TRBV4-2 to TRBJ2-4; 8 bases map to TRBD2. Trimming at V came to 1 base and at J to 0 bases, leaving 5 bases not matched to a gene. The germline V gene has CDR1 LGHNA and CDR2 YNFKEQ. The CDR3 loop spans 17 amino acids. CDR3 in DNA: TGTGCCAGCAGCCAAGTCTTAGCGGGGTTAGCCAAAAACATTCAGTACTTC. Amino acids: CASSQVLAGLAKNIQYF.

The CDR3 sequence: CASSQDWGQYNEQFF. The CDR3 DNA is TGCGCCAGCAGCCAAGATTGGGGACAGTACAATGAGCAGTTCTTC. The chain couples TRBV4-3 to TRBJ2-1, with 7 bases lining up with TRBD1. Germline V gene lookup returns CDR1 LGHNA and CDR2 YSLEER. The J segment lost 4 bases and the V segment lost 0 bases, leaving 3 bases of the junction unmatched. This CDR3 has 15 amino acids.

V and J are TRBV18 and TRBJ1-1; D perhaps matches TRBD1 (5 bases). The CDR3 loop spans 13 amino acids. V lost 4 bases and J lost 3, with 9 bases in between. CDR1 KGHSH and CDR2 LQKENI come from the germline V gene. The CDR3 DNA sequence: TGTGCCAGCTCACAGGGGAGGGACACTGAAGCTTTCTTT. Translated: CASSQGRDTEAFF.

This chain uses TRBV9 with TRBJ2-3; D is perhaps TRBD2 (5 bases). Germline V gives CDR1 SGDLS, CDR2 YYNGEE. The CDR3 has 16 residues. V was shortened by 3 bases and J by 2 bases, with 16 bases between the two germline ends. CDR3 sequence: CASSGAGGRATDTQYF. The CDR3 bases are TGTGCCAGCAGCGGAGCCGGAGGTCGGGCCACAGATACGCAGTATTTT.

This CDR3 reads CASSLGTSGYEQYF. CDR3 DNA: TGTGCCAGCAGTTTAGGGACTAGCGGCTACGAGCAGTACTTC. The chain employs TRBV27 and TRBJ2-7; 11 nucleotides match TRBD2. The CDR3 has 14 residues. The germline V gene has CDR1 MNHEY and CDR2 SMNVEV (reference sequence). J was trimmed by 3 bases and V by 2 bases; bases with no gene match: 0.

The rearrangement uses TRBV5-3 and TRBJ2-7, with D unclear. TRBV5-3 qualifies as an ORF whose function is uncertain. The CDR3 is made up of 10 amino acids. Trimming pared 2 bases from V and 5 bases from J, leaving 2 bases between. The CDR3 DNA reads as TGTGCCAGAAGCTTTAACGAGCAGTACTTC. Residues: CARSFNEQYF.

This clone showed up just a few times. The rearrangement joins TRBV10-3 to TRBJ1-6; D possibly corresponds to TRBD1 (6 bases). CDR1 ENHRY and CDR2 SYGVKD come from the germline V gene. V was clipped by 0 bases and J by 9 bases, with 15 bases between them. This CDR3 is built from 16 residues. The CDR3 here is CAISESRGGSSSPLHF. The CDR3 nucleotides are TGTGCCATCAGTGAGTCGAGAGGGGGTAGTAGTTCACCCCTCCACTTT.

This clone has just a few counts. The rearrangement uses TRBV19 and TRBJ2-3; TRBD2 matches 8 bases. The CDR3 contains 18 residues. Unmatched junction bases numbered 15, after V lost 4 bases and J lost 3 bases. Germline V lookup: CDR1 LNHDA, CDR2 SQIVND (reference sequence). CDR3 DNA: TGTGCCAGTAGTAGTAAGCGGGGGCGAGACTGGTTGACAGATACGCAGTATTTT. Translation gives CASSSKRGRDWLTDTQYF.

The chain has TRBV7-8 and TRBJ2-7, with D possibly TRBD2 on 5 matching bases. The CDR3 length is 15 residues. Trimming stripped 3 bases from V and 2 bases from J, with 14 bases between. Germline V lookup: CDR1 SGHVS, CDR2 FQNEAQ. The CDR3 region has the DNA TGTGCCAGCAGCTTGGAACTAGGGCCGGCCTACGAGCAGTACTTC. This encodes CASSLELGPAYEQYF.

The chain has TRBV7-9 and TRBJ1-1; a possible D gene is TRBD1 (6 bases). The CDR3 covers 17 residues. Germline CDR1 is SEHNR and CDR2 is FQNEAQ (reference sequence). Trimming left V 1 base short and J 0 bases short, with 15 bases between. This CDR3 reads CASSLEQRGPLNTEAFF. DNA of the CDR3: TGTGCCAGCAGCTTAGAGCAGCGGGGGCCACTGAACACTGAAGCTTTCTTT.